This TCR beta chain comes out of a study of blood T cell repertoires in COVID-19. Germline V gives CDR1 SQVTM, CDR2 ANQGSEA. Trimming cost V 7 bases and J 8 bases; bases outside gene matches: 12. CDR3 length: 13 residues. Original processing notes: Reference gene primer amplification yielded estimated nucleated cell counts. The method was immunoSEQ multiplex PCR; TCRdb's version includes in-frame clones alone and lacks a portion of them. V, J and clone size derive from that table, while D and trimming were established from the DNA sequence. The sample gives around 300,000 clones, around 88% of which show up once; 1.5% to 2% is in the top ten.

The sequence was obtained from a woman in her 30s with COVID-19, enrolled during active disease. The rearrangement uses TRBV29-1 and TRBJ1-2; the match to TRBD1 covers 8 bases. The specimen sequenced was peripheral blood. The CDR3 sequence: CSALGQGVGGYTF. The CDR3, as DNA: TGCAGCGCCCTTGGACAGGGTGTGGGGGGCTACACCTTC.